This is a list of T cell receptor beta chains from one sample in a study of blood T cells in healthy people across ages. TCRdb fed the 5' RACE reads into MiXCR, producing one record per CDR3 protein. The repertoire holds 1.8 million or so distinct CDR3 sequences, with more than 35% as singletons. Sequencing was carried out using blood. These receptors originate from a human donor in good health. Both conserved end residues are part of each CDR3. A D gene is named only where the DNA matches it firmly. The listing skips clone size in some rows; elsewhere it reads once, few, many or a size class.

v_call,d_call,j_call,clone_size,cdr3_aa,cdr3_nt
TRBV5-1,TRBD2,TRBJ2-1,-,CASNSYSGGYNEQFF,TGCGCCAGCAACTCCTATAGCGGGGGTTACAATGAGCAGTTCTTC
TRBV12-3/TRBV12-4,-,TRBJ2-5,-,CASSLSPWGQEAQYF,TGTGCCAGCAGTTTGAGTCCTTGGGGCCAAGAGGCCCAGTACTTC
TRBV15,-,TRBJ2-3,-,CTTSGGARFPNTQYF,TGTACCACCAGCGGAGGGGCCCGCTTCCCAAATACGCAGTATTTT
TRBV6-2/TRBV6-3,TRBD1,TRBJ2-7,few,CASRQGYHEQYF,TGTGCCAGCAGACAGGGGTATCACGAGCAGTACTTC
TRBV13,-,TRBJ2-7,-,CASSLYQGSEQYF,TGTGCCAGCAGCCTGTATCAGGGCTCCGAGCAGTACTTC
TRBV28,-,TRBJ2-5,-,CASSRYGSSETQYF,TGTGCCAGCAGTCGCTATGGGAGTTCCGAGACCCAGTACTTC
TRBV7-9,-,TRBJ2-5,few,CASSLQIRADLPETQYF,TGTGCCAGCAGCTTGCAAATACGAGCGGACCTCCCAGAGACCCAGTACTTC
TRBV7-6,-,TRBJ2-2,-,CASSETDVGGELFF,TGTGCCAGCAGCGAGACGGACGTGGGGGGGGAGCTGTTTTTT
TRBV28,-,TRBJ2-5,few,CASSSIQGGETQYF,TGTGCCAGCAGCTCTATTCAGGGGGGAGAGACCCAGTACTTC
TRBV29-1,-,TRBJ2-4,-,CSVATTSGTYF,TGCAGCGTTGCTACTACCTCTGGGACGTACTTC
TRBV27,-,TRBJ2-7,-,CASSFLNVRTVPHEQYF,TGTGCCAGCAGTTTTTTAAACGTCCGGACAGTTCCCCACGAGCAGTACTTC
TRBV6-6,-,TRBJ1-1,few,CASRGQMMNTEAFF,TGTGCCAGCAGGGGACAAATGATGAACACTGAAGCTTTCTTT
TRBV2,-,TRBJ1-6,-,CASRADRNNSPLHF,TGTGCCAGCAGGGCAGACAGGAATAATTCACCCCTCCACTTT
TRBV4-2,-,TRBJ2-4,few,CASSLPGNFQNIQYF,TGTGCCAGCAGCCTACCTGGGAACTTCCAAAACATTCAGTACTTC
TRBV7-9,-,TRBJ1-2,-,CASSPPGIKHGYTF,TGTGCCAGCAGCCCACCCGGCATTAAGCATGGCTACACCTTC
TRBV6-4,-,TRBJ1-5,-,CASSEADGRSNQPQHF,TGTGCCAGCAGTGAGGCGGACGGTAGAAGCAATCAGCCCCAGCATTTT
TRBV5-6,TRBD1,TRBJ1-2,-,CASSSWTGGDFYGYTF,TGTGCCAGCAGCTCTTGGACAGGGGGGGACTTCTATGGCTACACCTTC
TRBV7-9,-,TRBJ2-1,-,CASSLPYVGEQFF,TGTGCCAGCAGCTTACCCTATGTGGGTGAGCAGTTCTTC
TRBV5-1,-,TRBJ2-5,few,CASSLVAGQEETQYF,TGCGCCAGCAGCTTGGTCGCGGGGCAGGAAGAGACCCAGTACTTC
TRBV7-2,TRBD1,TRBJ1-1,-,CASSATGATGAFF,TGTGCCAGCAGCGCCACAGGGGCCACTGGGGCTTTCTTT
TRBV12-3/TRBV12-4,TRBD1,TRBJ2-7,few,CASSTTGGGSYEQYF,TGTGCCAGCAGTACCACAGGGGGTGGATCCTACGAGCAGTACTTC
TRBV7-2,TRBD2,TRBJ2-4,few,CASSFPGGGNIQYF,TGTGCCAGCAGCTTTCCGGGAGGTGGGAACATTCAGTACTTC
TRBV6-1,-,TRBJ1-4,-,CASSARGTNEKLFF,TGTGCCAGCAGCGCCAGGGGAACTAATGAAAAACTGTTTTTT
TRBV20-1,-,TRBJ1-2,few,CSVGQGSSGYTF,TGCAGTGTGGGGCAGGGTTCGTCTGGCTACACCTTC
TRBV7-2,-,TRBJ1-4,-,CASSLRKGRLDEKLFF,TGTGCCAGCAGCTTAAGGAAAGGGAGGTTAGATGAAAAACTGTTTTTT
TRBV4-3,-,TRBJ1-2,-,CASSQDHPNPAYGYTF,TGCGCCAGCAGCCAAGATCACCCGAATCCAGCTTATGGCTACACCTTC
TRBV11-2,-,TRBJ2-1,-,CASSYLGGDNEQFF,TGTGCCAGCAGCTACCTAGGTGGCGACAATGAGCAGTTCTTC
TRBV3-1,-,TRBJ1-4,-,CASSPGARIGKLFF,TGTGCCAGCAGCCCGGGGGCCAGAATCGGGAAACTGTTTTTT
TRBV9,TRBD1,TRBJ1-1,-,CASSVEEGQPTEAFF,TGTGCCAGCAGCGTAGAGGAGGGACAGCCCACTGAAGCTTTCTTT
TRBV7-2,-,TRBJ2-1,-,CASSQGRFGGSYNEQFF,TGTGCCAGCAGCCAGGGGAGGTTCGGGGGGTCCTACAATGAGCAGTTCTTC
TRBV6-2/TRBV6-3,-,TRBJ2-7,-,CASSFLGVPYEQYF,TGTGCCAGCAGTTTCCTTGGTGTGCCCTACGAGCAGTACTTC
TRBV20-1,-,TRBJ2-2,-,CSARDQNTGELFF,TGCAGTGCTAGGGACCAGAACACCGGGGAGCTGTTTTTT
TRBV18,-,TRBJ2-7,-,CASSPTGQGSGEQYF,TGTGCCAGCTCACCAACGGGGCAGGGTTCCGGGGAGCAGTACTTC
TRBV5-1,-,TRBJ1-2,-,CASSLVGGRKNGYTF,TGCGCCAGCAGCTTGGTCGGGGGACGAAAAAATGGCTACACCTTC
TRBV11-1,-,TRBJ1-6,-,CASRGTATPLHF,TGTGCCAGCAGGGGGACCGCTACACCCCTCCACTTT
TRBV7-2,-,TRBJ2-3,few,CATESPNTDTQYF,TGTGCCACCGAAAGTCCTAACACAGATACGCAGTATTTT
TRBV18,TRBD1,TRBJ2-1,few,CASSNRDRGYNEQFF,TGTGCCAGCTCGAACCGGGACAGGGGATACAATGAGCAGTTCTTC
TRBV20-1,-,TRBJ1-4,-,CSAADSLNEKLFF,TGCAGTGCTGCGGACAGTCTTAATGAAAAACTGTTTTTT
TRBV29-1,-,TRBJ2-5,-,CSAENYQTQYF,TGCAGCGCTGAGAACTATCAGACCCAGTACTTC
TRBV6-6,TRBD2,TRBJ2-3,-,CASRSSGGARDTQYF,TGTGCCAGCAGGTCCAGCGGGGGGGCCAGGGATACGCAGTATTTT
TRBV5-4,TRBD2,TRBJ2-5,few,CASSPRLAGVGETQYF,TGTGCCAGCAGCCCCCGACTAGCGGGGGTAGGAGAGACCCAGTACTTC
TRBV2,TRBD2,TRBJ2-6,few,CASSGGGGGANVLTF,TGTGCCAGCAGTGGCGGGGGTGGCGGGGCCAACGTCCTGACTTTC
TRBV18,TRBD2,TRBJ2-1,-,CASSPQKPAGDNEQFF,TGTGCCAGCTCACCACAAAAGCCAGCGGGGGACAATGAGCAGTTCTTC
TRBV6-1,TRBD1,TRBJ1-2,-,CASSEQGARQKGYTF,TGTGCCAGCAGTGAGCAGGGGGCGCGACAGAAGGGCTACACCTTC